This TCR beta chain was sequenced for a study of cytomegalovirus exposure and HLA in healthy donors. Study at large: Ancestry clustering placed 70% to 85% of several hundred genotyped donors in the Caucasian-associated cluster. Study outcomes and limitations: Common viral pathogens seemed to be connected with several of the most significant clusters, according to a later analysis. A later analysis linked 15,000 to 20,000 TCR beta sequences to HLA alleles at 0.05 false discovery rate. Later analysis revealed greater clonal expansion in HLA-associated TCR beta chains than in equally common others.

The CDR3 is 12 amino acids. Germline CDR1 and CDR2: MNHEY and SMNVEV (reference sequence). The ends were cut back, 3 bases at V and 6 bases at J, with 9 bases in the middle. Use of 60 Vbeta and 13 Jbeta primers characterized the PCR. Assay: immunoSEQ multiplex PCR; the TCRdb copy retains only in-frame clones and omits some. The sample consists of more than 100,000 clones, approximately 82% of them appearing once. With regard to this clone: Its antigen is unidentified.

The TCR comes from a man aged 35-49 years in good health and CMV-seronegative. Material for sequencing was PBMCs. The genes are TRBV27 and TRBJ2-7, with D maybe TRBD1 (5 bases). In DNA form, the CDR3 reads TGTGCCAGCAGTTTTCCAGGGCGCGAGCAGTACTTC. Amino acid sequence: CASSFPGREQYF.